The 12 T cell receptor beta chains given below trace back to one sample, sequenced in a study of early T cells in non-severe SARS-CoV-2 infection (dated by TCRdb to the early 2020s). Receptor libraries were prepared by 5' RACE. The sequencer listed for this sample is NextSeq 500. TCRdb trimmed public reads at Q25 via fastp, called clones via MiXCR and kept in-frame beta chains. Every CDR3 protein is listed once, alongside the most common genes and DNA of its rows. This sample gives some 89,000 distinct CDR3 sequences in total; approximately 10% of them show up just once. The ten most abundant clones make up around 4.6% of the sample. The material was whole blood, obtained at baseline. The receptors were sampled from an adult who was a healthcare worker with PCR-confirmed SARS-CoV-2 infection or an uninfected control (not recorded which).

The V gene is TRBV20-1, the J gene TRBJ2-1; 10 positions agree with TRBD2. The V and J ends lost 3 bases and 9 bases, in that order; junction bases with no gene match: 14. This CDR3 contains 16 residues. CDR1 is DFQATT and CDR2 is SNEGSKA in the germline V gene (reference sequence). CDR3 loop: CSARDLASGSFSEQFF. The CDR3 DNA reads as TGCAGTGCTAGGGACCTGGCTAGCGGGAGTTTTTCTGAGCAGTTCTTC.

This clonotype has ten or more counts. V usage is TRBV7-9 and J usage is TRBJ1-1; the match to TRBD1 covers 7 bases. V lost 5 bases to trimming and J lost 2 bases; unmatched junction nucleotides: 11. Looked up from germline, CDR1 is SEHNR and CDR2 is FQNEAQ (reference sequence). CDR3 length: 16 amino acids. The CDR3 region is CASSHSPGTDNTEAFF. The DNA for the CDR3 is TGTGCCAGCAGCCATAGCCCAGGGACAGATAACACTGAAGCTTTCTTT.

This clonotype was counted a few times. The chain recombines TRBV10-3 with TRBJ2-1; TRBD1 might be the D (7 bases). Germline values: CDR1 ENHRY, CDR2 SYGVKD. The ends were cut back, 2 bases at V and 6 bases at J, with 11 bases in the middle. CDR3 length: 14 residues. The CDR3 sequence: CAISEMQGGNEQFF. For the CDR3, the DNA is TGTGCCATCAGTGAGATGCAGGGGGGCAATGAGCAGTTCTTC.

This clonotype was seen many times. The chain carries TRBV7-6 and TRBJ2-1; 8 bases match TRBD2. CDR1 is SGHVS, CDR2 FNYEAQ, per germline. V shed 5 bases and J 6 bases; nucleotides not matched to a gene: 12. The CDR3 has 16 amino acids. The CDR3 nucleotides read TGTGCCAGCAGCCCCTCTACGGCGGGAGGATTCAATGAGCAGTTCTTC. It is translated as CASSPSTAGGFNEQFF.

This clonotype was detected ten times or more. This chain uses TRBV20-1 with TRBJ1-2; the D is unclear. The V end lost 1 base, the J end lost 2 bases, and 8 bases lay between the germline ends. The CDR3 has 13 amino acids. Germline V gene lookup returns CDR1 DFQATT and CDR2 SNEGSKA (reference sequence). The CDR3 loop reads CSARAAANYGYTF. For the CDR3, the DNA is TGCAGTGCTAGAGCGGCAGCCAACTATGGCTACACCTTC.

This clonotype came up many times. The V and J genes are TRBV7-9 and TRBJ2-2, with D possibly matching TRBD1 (6 bases). Germline CDR1 and CDR2: SEHNR and FQNEAQ (reference sequence). Trimming removed 5 bases at V and 6 bases at J, with 13 bases between. There are 14 residues in the CDR3. The DNA of the CDR3 is TGTGCCAGCAGCAACTTACAGGGTCCCGGGGAGCTGTTTTTT. Translation gives CASSNLQGPGELFF.

The gene calls are TRBV6-2 or TRBV6-3 and TRBJ2-3, with D tentatively TRBD2 (6 bases). This CDR3 comprises 13 residues. The ends were cut back, 7 bases at V and 0 bases at J, with 8 bases in the middle. The germline CDR1 and CDR2 sequences are MNHEY and SVGEGT. CDR3 in DNA: TGTGCCAGCAATCGGGGGAGCACAGATACGCAGTATTTT. Its protein is CASNRGSTDTQYF.

This clonotype showed up just a few times. The V gene is TRBV7-9, the J gene TRBJ1-1; possible D gene TRBD1, 6 bases. V lost 6 bases and J 3 bases, leaving 11 bases between the germline ends. The CDR3 runs to 13 residues. Germline V gene data show CDR1 as SEHNR and CDR2 as FQNEAQ (reference sequence). The DNA of the CDR3 is TGTGCCAGCAGTCCGGGGGCCGACACTGAAGCTTTCTTT. It yields the protein CASSPGADTEAFF. The variable domain in full, with the rest retrieved from reference TRBV7-9 and TRBJ1-1, is DTGVSQNPRHKITKRGQNVTFRCDPISEHNRLYWYRQTLGQGPEFLTYFQNEAQLEKSRLLSDRFSAERPKGSFSTLEIQRTEQGDSAMYLCASSPGADTEAFFGQGTRLTVV.

This clonotype was detected only a few times. This rearrangement joins TRBV7-8 to TRBJ2-5, with D hard to call. V was pared by 5 bases and J by 3 bases, with 7 bases between. Per the germline V gene, CDR1 is SGHVS and CDR2 is FQNEAQ. CDR3 length equals 12 residues. The CDR3 coding sequence is TGTGCCAGCAGCATTAGAGAAGAGACCCAGTACTTC. Translation: CASSIREETQYF.

This clonotype was picked up a small number of times. The chain combines TRBV18 with TRBJ2-7; D is ambiguous. Germline CDR1 is KGHSH and CDR2 is LQKENI. The CDR3 is 13 residues long. V was shortened by 3 bases and J by 5 bases, with 11 bases between the two germline ends. The CDR3 nucleotides read TGTGCCAGCTCACCCCAAGTCCGGGACGAGCAGTACTTC. Translated, it gives CASSPQVRDEQYF.

This clonotype was detected many times. The chain carries TRBV5-4 and TRBJ2-3, with D perhaps being TRBD1 or TRBD2 (5 bases each). The CDR3 has 17 amino acids. CDR1 is SGHNT, CDR2 YYREEE, per germline (reference sequence). Trimming removed 4 bases at V and 0 bases at J, with 18 bases between. Written as DNA, the CDR3 is TGTGCCAGCAGCCCCCCGTCCGGGGCCGGTAGCACAGATACGCAGTATTTT. Translated, it gives CASSPPSGAGSTDTQYF.

This clonotype was detected many times. The genes are TRBV3-1 and TRBJ2-1; 12 bases agree with TRBD2. Trimming removed 4 bases from V and 7 bases from J; junction bases left unmatched: 8. Germline V gene lookup returns CDR1 LGHDT and CDR2 YNNKEL (reference sequence). The CDR3 runs 16 residues. The CDR3 here is CASSRDGTSGLNEQFF. The CDR3, as DNA: TGTGCCAGCAGCCGCGACGGGACTAGCGGGCTTAATGAGCAGTTCTTC.